These 10 T cell receptor beta chains share one sample of origin, sequenced in a study of metastatic and nonmetastatic thyroid tumors. TCRdb ran MiXCR on the PCR reads. In the table there are 25,000 to 35,000 clones, roughly 3.7% of which are singletons. No patient had received any treatment before thyroid surgery. Material: blood. The receptors derive from a female donor with papillary thyroid cancer or a benign thyroid nodule (not recorded which). Some clones in this sample may be carry-over from other donors' samples.

In regard to this clone: One end of the junction is discordant with germline, which a read error may explain. The rearrangement uses TRBV28 and TRBJ2-5; TRBD1 agrees at 11 bases. The CDR3 consists of 16 residues. The germline V gene has CDR1 MDHEN and CDR2 SYDVKM. The CDR3 protein is CASSFLGQGGEDTQYF. Here the CDR3 DNA reads TGTGCCAGCAGTTTTTTGGGACAGGGGGGAGAAGATACCCAGTACTTC.

There are a few counts of this clone. This may stem from a read error, because a much larger clone lies one nucleotide away. The CDR3 sequence is CASSIGYQVDERFF. CDR3 DNA: TGTGCCAGTAGTATAGGATATCAAGTTGATGAGCGGTTCTTC. The V and J genes are TRBV19 and TRBJ2-1; D uncertain. In germline, CDR1 is LNHDA, CDR2 SQIVND (reference sequence). The CDR3 is 14 residues long.

Ten or more counts support this clone. This chain links TRBV7-3 with TRBJ2-2; D gene uncertain. CDR1 is SGHTA, CDR2 FQGTGA, per germline. Between the trimmed V and J ends, which lost 7 bases and 1 base, there was a span of 7 bases. The CDR3 is 13 amino acids. CDR3 in DNA: TGTGCCAGCAAGCAGGAGAACACCGGGGAGCTGTTTTTT. Amino acids: CASKQENTGELFF.

This clone came up a few times. The gene calls are TRBV6-1 and TRBJ2-1; perhaps TRBD1 as D (5 bases). V lost 6 bases, J lost 3 bases, and 15 bases lay in between. CDR1 and CDR2 (germline): MNHNS, SASEGT. The CDR3 consists of 15 residues. For the CDR3, the DNA is TGTGCCAGCAGCTGGACAAGCCCAGACTACAATGAGCAGTTCTTC. This encodes CASSWTSPDYNEQFF.

In regard to this clone: Germline is not matched at one junction end, which may reflect a read error. The chain uses TRBV7-9 and TRBJ1-2; possible D gene TRBD1, 6 bases. CDR1 is SEHNR, CDR2 FQNEAQ, per germline (reference sequence). This CDR3 comprises 15 residues. The CDR3 DNA reads TGTACCAGCAGCTTCTGGGACATAGCTAACTATGGCTACACCTTC. It codes for CTSSFWDIANYGYTF.

This clone occurred a few times. The V gene is TRBV12-3 or TRBV12-4, the J gene TRBJ2-7, with 10 nucleotides matching TRBD2. The CDR3 covers 15 residues. After removal of 4 bases from V and 0 bases from J, the junction contained 3 bases not matched to a gene. The CDR3 sequence: CASSSGTSVSYEQYF. The CDR3 DNA reads as TGTGCCAGCAGTTCCGGGACTAGCGTCTCCTACGAGCAGTACTTC.

The table lists this clone with many counts. The V gene is TRBV7-9, the J gene TRBJ2-7, with 9 bases lining up with TRBD2. The CDR3 loop spans 15 amino acids. Looked up from germline, CDR1 is SEHNR and CDR2 is FQNEAQ (reference sequence). Germline trimming cut 0 bases from V and 6 bases from J; bases unmatched to any gene: 6. CDR3 nucleotide sequence: TGTGCCAGCAGCTTAGCAGCGGGAGGTCTTTTCGAGCAGTACTTC. This translates into CASSLAAGGLFEQYF.

This clone is medium-sized within its sample. V is TRBV28 and J is TRBJ1-2; no reliable D call. Per germline, CDR1 MDHEN and CDR2 SYDVKM. V lost 7 bases to trimming and J lost 1 base, with 10 bases between them. The CDR3 is 13 residues long. The CDR3 loop reads CASKSNSNYGYTF. The CDR3 region has the DNA TGTGCCAGCAAAAGTAACAGTAACTATGGCTACACCTTC.

At least ten counts were recorded for this clone. The chain couples TRBV29-1 to TRBJ1-4; D is ambiguous. The V gene lost 4 bases and the J gene lost 7 bases, with 7 bases spanning the gap. The CDR3 consists of 11 residues. Looked up from germline, CDR1 is SQVTM and CDR2 is ANQGSEA. The CDR3 DNA sequence: TGCAGCGTTGCGGGGTTTGAAAAACTGTTTTTT. As protein: CSVAGFEKLFF.

V and J are TRBV6-2 or TRBV6-3 and TRBJ2-5; a possible D gene is TRBD1 (5 bases). Per the germline V gene, CDR1 is MNHEY and CDR2 is SVGEGT. The CDR3 contains 13 residues. The germline V and J ends were trimmed by 2 bases and 5 bases, with 9 bases remaining between them. The chain's CDR3 is CASSYGASETQYF. CDR3 DNA sequence: TGTGCCAGCAGTTACGGGGCGTCGGAGACCCAGTACTTC.